One TCR beta chain is described in this entry. The study separated CD4+ cells into CD45RA+ naive and CD45RA-negative memory subsets. Several immunoSEQ 96-well plates shared each subset's DNA, each plate a replicate. The authors loaded roughly 180 ng DNA, approximately 30,000 T cell genomes, into sorted-subset replicate PCRs. Authors' processing steps: Because ImmunoSEQ provided only junction sequences with no quality scores, the filtering differed. Repertoires were generated with immunoSEQ multiplex PCR, while TCRdb's copy carries only in-frame clones and drops some. D and trimming were read from the DNA, whereas the V and J calls and clone size are those reported in that table. The sample consists of 1.6 million or so clones, 95% to 97% of them appearing once. These data come from a study of shared clonotypes between healthy human individuals. Trimming took off 7 bases at V and 5 bases at J, with 10 bases between the two ends. There are 12 residues in the CDR3. Germline assignment: CDR1 SGHDT and CDR2 YYEEEE.

The sequencing sample was made of naive CD4+ T cells sorted from blood. Subset of the sample: CD45RA+ positively selected. The chain links TRBV5-6 to TRBJ2-1; no reliable D call. The origin of this receptor is a man aged 25 to 40 in good health. The CDR3 DNA is TGTGCCAGCCCGCCGGTAGACAATGAGCAGTTCTTC. It is translated as CASPPVDNEQFF.